The present TCR beta chain was sequenced within a study of blood T cell repertoires in COVID-19. Study details: The origin of the acute and convalescent COVID-19 samples was the United States, Italy and Spain. T cells, B-cell-depleted T cells, or PBMCs supplied cDNA or gDNA.

Germline V gene sequence: CDR1 SGHTA, CDR2 FQGNSA. With 4 bases clipped from V and 1 base from J, the junction kept 3 bases outside the gene matches. CDR3 size: 14 residues. Profiling relied on immunoSEQ multiplex PCR, and the TCRdb table lists in-frame clones only, not all of them. This sample carries 220,000 or so clones, 65% to 85% of them seen once, and the ten largest clones take approximately 6.2%. Cohorts were determined from participant-reported clinical history. The recovered donors of Cohort 3 showed two negative PCRs, clearance, or symptom resolution. Sequencing was performed on PBMCs or T cells enriched from blood (not recorded which). The chain links TRBV7-2 to TRBJ1-2, with TRBD1 identical over 7 bases. The TCR comes from a middle-aged woman who had recovered from COVID-19. Here the CDR3 reads CASSSTGSNYGYTF. As DNA, the CDR3 is TGTGCCAGCAGCTCGACAGGGAGTAACTATGGCTACACCTTC.